This T cell receptor (beta chain) was found in a study of T cells in Graves' hyperthyroidism and ophthalmopathy. Whole-study context: Sampling of peripheral blood happened at initial diagnosis, prior to any treatment.

Amplified TCR beta CDR3 regions came from RNA transcripts. With the HTBI primer set, the TCR CDR3 went through a first round of RT-PCR. TCRdb re-called the multiplex PCR reads with MiXCR, one entry per CDR3 protein. The repertoire consists of 350,000 to 500,000 distinct CDR3 sequences, with around 13% occurring once and the leading ten covering 5.3%. The ends were cut back, 1 base at V and 0 bases at J, with 11 bases in the middle. The germline V gene has CDR1 SGHNT and CDR2 YYREEE (reference sequence). The CDR3 spans 15 residues. The receptor was isolated from a woman between 18 and 30 years old with Graves' hyperthyroidism. Sequencing was performed on blood. V usage is TRBV5-4 and J usage is TRBJ2-7; perhaps TRBD2 as D (5 bases). The CDR3 DNA sequence: TGTGCCAGCAGCTTGTTACCCGCGGGCTCCTACGAGCAGTACTTC. Translated, it gives CASSLLPAGSYEQYF.